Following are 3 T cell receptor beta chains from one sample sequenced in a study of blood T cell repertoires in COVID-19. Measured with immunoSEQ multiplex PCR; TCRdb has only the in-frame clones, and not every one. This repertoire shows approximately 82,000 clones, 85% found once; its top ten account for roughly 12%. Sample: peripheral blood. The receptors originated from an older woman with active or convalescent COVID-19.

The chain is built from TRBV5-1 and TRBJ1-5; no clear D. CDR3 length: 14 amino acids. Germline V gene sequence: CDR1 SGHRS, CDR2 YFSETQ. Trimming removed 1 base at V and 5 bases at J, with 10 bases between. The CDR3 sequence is CASSLSGSDQPQHF. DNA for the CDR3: TGCGCCAGCAGCTTGTCAGGATCGGATCAGCCCCAGCATTTT.

The CDR3 DNA is TGTGCCAGCAATACGGGACAGGAACATGGCTACACCTTC. Residues: CASNTGQEHGYTF. The V and J genes are TRBV28 and TRBJ1-2, with 8 bases lining up with TRBD1. The CDR3 contains 13 residues. Germline V CDR1 and CDR2: MDHEN, SYDVKM. V lost 7 bases, J lost 6 bases, and 7 bases stayed unmatched.

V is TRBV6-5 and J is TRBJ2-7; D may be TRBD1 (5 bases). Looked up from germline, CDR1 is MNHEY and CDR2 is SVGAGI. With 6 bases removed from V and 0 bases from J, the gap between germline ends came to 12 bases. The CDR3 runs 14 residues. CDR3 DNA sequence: TGTGCCAGCAGCCGACAGAGACACTCCTACGAGCAGTACTTC. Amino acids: CASSRQRHSYEQYF.